These 20 T cell receptor beta chains were all obtained from the same sample, sequenced in a study of T cell responses to AZD1222 COVID-19 vaccine. Only in-frame clones appear in the TCRdb table, and some are missing; sequencing was by immunoSEQ multiplex PCR. This sample has some 80,000 clones, with approximately 91% found just once. The material was peripheral blood, obtained on day 0 of MenACWY control vaccination. The source of these receptors is an adult in good health.

The V gene is TRBV6-1, the J gene TRBJ1-3; no firm D call. Germline V gene sequence: CDR1 MNHNS, CDR2 SASEGT. This CDR3 is built from 14 residues. Trimming removed 3 bases from V and 10 bases from J, with 16 bases in between. The CDR3 DNA follows: TGTGCCAGCAGTGATGGACCTAATGGCGAGACCATATATTTT. Translating it yields CASSDGPNGETIYF.

This clone came up once. This rearrangement joins TRBV5-4 to TRBJ2-3; no clear D gene. Germline CDR1 reads SGHNT; CDR2 reads YYREEE (reference sequence). Trimming shortened V by 5 bases and J by 1 base, and 8 bases separated the two germline ends. The CDR3 spans 13 residues. The CDR3 region has the DNA TGTGCCAGCAGTCAGTTAGGCACAGATACGCAGTATTTT. The encoded protein is CASSQLGTDTQYF.

The J gene is TRBJ1-1, the V gene TRBV15; D gene ambiguous. Trimming pared 0 bases from V and 5 bases from J, leaving 13 bases between. The CDR3 spans 15 residues. Germline assignment: CDR1 LNHNV and CDR2 YYDKDF (reference sequence). The CDR3 sequence: CATSREAGGNTEAFF. DNA for the CDR3: TGTGCCACCAGCAGAGAGGCAGGTGGGAATACTGAAGCTTTCTTT.

The genes are TRBV5-5 and TRBJ2-2, with D uncertain. Germline CDR1 and CDR2: SGHKS and YYEKEE (reference sequence). This CDR3 has 13 residues. Trimming took 5 bases from V and 3 from J, leaving 8 bases between them. CDR3 nucleotides: TGTGCCAGCAGTCTTGGGGACACCGGGGAGCTGTTTTTT. It is translated as CASSLGDTGELFF.

The count of this clone is one. The gene calls are TRBV9 and TRBJ1-6, with a tentative D call TRBD1 (6 bases). CDR3 length: 16 residues. From germline, CDR1 is SGDLS and CDR2 YYNGEE. V shed 2 bases and J shed 6 bases, with 15 bases lying between them. CDR3 DNA sequence: TGTGCCAGCAGCGTTTCAGGGGCGCGTATTAATTCACCCCTCCACTTT. Residues: CASSVSGARINSPLHF.

This chain connects TRBV30 to TRBJ2-1, with 16 bases that match TRBD2. The germline V gene has CDR1 GTSNPN and CDR2 SVGIG (reference sequence). J was trimmed by 8 bases and V by 5 bases; bases with no gene match: 15. The CDR3 totals 18 residues. CDR3: CAWDEPGLAGGPRYEQFF. CDR3 in DNA: TGTGCCTGGGACGAACCGGGACTAGCGGGGGGGCCCCGCTATGAGCAGTTCTTC.

The chain carries TRBV7-2 and TRBJ1-1, with TRBD1 matching 10 bases. From germline, CDR1 is SGHTA and CDR2 FQGNSA. This CDR3 spans 14 amino acids. V dropped 5 bases and J dropped 4; count of bases not matched to a gene: 4. The CDR3 region is CASSPGQGRTEAFF. In DNA form, the CDR3 reads TGTGCCAGCAGCCCGGGACAGGGGCGCACTGAAGCTTTCTTT.

The V call is TRBV7-8, the J call TRBJ2-5, with 11 bases fitting TRBD1. Germline CDR1 SGHVS, CDR2 FQNEAQ. This CDR3 has 13 amino acids. V gave up 6 bases and J gave up 5 bases; unmatched junction bases: 2. As DNA, the CDR3 is TGTGCCAGCAGACGGACAGGGGGCGAGACCCAGTACTTC. Residues: CASRRTGGETQYF.

This sequence joins TRBV4-3 and TRBJ2-1; 8 bases fit TRBD2. The CDR3 spans 15 residues. Per germline, CDR1 LGHNA and CDR2 YSLEER. V was clipped by 3 bases and J by 8 bases; unmatched bases: 9. CDR3: CASSQGRGAGDEQFF. The DNA for the CDR3 is TGCGCCAGCAGCCAGGGGCGTGGAGCGGGGGATGAGCAGTTCTTC.

V is TRBV6-2 or TRBV6-3 and J is TRBJ2-1; D unclear. Trimming took 5 bases from V and 0 from J, leaving 14 bases between them. This CDR3 spans 16 amino acids. Germline CDR1 and CDR2: MNHEY and SVGEGT. DNA for the CDR3: TGTGCCAGCAGTGACGAAGGGTATCGCTCCTACAATGAGCAGTTCTTC. Translated: CASSDEGYRSYNEQFF.

This chain links TRBV4-1 with TRBJ1-2, with 10 bases that match TRBD1. V lost 0 bases and J lost 8; bases outside the gene matches: 9. CDR3 size: 16 residues. Germline CDR1 MGHRA, CDR2 YSYEKL. CDR3 bases: TGCGCCAGCAGCCAAGAATCCGGGACAGGGGATCGGGGCTACACCTTC. Protein: CASSQESGTGDRGYTF.

The chain combines TRBV9 with TRBJ1-6; D is unclear. The V end was cut by 3 bases, the J end by 7 bases, with 11 bases between. The CDR3 has 14 amino acids. Per germline, CDR1 SGDLS and CDR2 YYNGEE. CDR3 coding DNA: TGTGCCAGCAGCGGAGGGCGGTCCAATTCACCCCTCCACTTT. It is translated as CASSGGRSNSPLHF.

The rearrangement links TRBV10-3 to TRBJ2-7; 11 bases align to TRBD2. Trimming took 11 bases from V and 0 from J; bases not matched to a gene: 9. CDR3 size: 15 residues. Germline V gene data show CDR1 as ENHRY and CDR2 as SYGVKD. This CDR3 is CAVSTSGGNSYEQYF. In nucleotides, the CDR3 is TGTGCCGTGTCAACTAGCGGGGGTAACTCCTACGAGCAGTACTTC.

The J gene is TRBJ1-3, the V gene TRBV3-1 (or the pseudogene TRBV3-2); D ambiguous. Looked up from germline, CDR1 is LGHDT and CDR2 is YNNKEL (reference sequence). V was trimmed by 1 base and J by 0 bases, leaving 16 bases between them. The CDR3 contains 18 residues. The CDR3 DNA follows: TGTGCCAGCAGCCAAGGGGCCCAGTGGAGGTTCTCTGGAAACACCATATATTTT. It codes for CASSQGAQWRFSGNTIYF.

This chain joins TRBV7-9 and TRBJ1-6, with 12 bases matching TRBD1. The CDR3 spans 18 residues. Germline V gene sequence: CDR1 SEHNR, CDR2 FQNEAQ (reference sequence). With 5 bases clipped from V and 0 bases from J, the junction kept 5 bases outside the gene matches. CDR3 amino acids: CASSGTGGAGSYNSPLHF. The DNA of the CDR3 is TGTGCCAGCAGCGGGACAGGGGGCGCGGGCTCCTATAATTCACCCCTCCACTTT.

The gene calls are TRBV20-1 and TRBJ2-4, with no clear D. The germline gives CDR1 DFQATT, CDR2 SNEGSKA (reference sequence). The length of the CDR3 is 10 residues. The V end lost 7 bases, the J end lost 12 bases, and 13 bases lay between the germline ends. As DNA, the CDR3 is TGCAGTGTCAGTCTATTAAGTCAGTACTTC. Protein product: CSVSLLSQYF.

CDR3 coding DNA: TGTGCCAGCACCGGGATTGGGGCCGGCTACAATGAGCAGTTCTTC. Its protein is CASTGIGAGYNEQFF. This sequence joins TRBV9 and TRBJ2-1; D could derive from TRBD1 or TRBD2 (5 bases each). Germline assignment: CDR1 SGDLS and CDR2 YYNGEE. The CDR3 runs to 15 residues. Trimming pared 6 bases from V and 3 bases from J, leaving 16 bases between.

V and J are TRBV7-8 and TRBJ2-5; the match to TRBD1 covers 7 bases. Per germline, CDR1 SGHVS and CDR2 FQNEAQ. J was trimmed by 5 bases and V by 5 bases; bases with no gene match: 8. The CDR3 length is 14 residues. The CDR3 region is CASSPRGKGETQYF. DNA for the CDR3: TGTGCCAGCAGCCCCAGGGGGAAAGGGGAGACCCAGTACTTC.

The chain joins TRBV11-3 to TRBJ1-5, with 7 bases identical to TRBD1. In germline, CDR1 is SGHNT, CDR2 YENEEA. There are 18 residues in the CDR3. V dropped 3 bases and J dropped 11; count of bases not matched to a gene: 22. Written as DNA, the CDR3 is TGTGCCAGCAGCTTCAGCAGGGGGAAACTTCCTCGCTCCCGGGCCCAGCATTTT. Translation gives CASSFSRGKLPRSRAQHF. The variable domain in full, completed from reference TRBV11-3 and TRBJ1-5, reads EAGVVQSPRYKIIEKKQPVAFWCNPISGHNTLYWYLQNLGQGPELLIRYENEEAVDDSQLPKDRFSAERLKGVDSTLKIQPAELGDSAVYLCASSFSRGKLPRSRAQHFGDGTRLSIL.

The chain joins TRBV28 to TRBJ2-1; TRBD2 matches at 10 bases. Trimming removed 10 bases from V and 5 bases from J; junction bases left unmatched: 17. Germline CDR1 MDHEN, CDR2 SYDVKM. The CDR3 totals 17 residues. The CDR3 DNA reads TGTGCCACCGAACCTCCGGGAACTAGCGGGGTGAACAATGAGCAGTTCTTC. Its protein product is CATEPPGTSGVNNEQFF.